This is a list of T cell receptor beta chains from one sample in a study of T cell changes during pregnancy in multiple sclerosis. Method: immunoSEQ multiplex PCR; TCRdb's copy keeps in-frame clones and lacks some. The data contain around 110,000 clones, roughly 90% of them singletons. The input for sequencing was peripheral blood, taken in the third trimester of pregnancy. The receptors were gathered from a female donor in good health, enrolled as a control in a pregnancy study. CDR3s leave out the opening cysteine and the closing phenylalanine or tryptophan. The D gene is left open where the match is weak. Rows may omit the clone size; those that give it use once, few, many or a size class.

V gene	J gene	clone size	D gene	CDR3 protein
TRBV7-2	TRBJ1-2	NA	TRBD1	ASSLRGGGYGYT
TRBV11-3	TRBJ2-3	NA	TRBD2	ASSLDHRLAGGTDTQY
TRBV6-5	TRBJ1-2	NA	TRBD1	ASTGTVNYGYT
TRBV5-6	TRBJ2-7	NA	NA	ASSLPGSSYEQY
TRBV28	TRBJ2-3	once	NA	ASSSRADTQY
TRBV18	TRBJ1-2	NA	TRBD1	ASSPRAGGAEDYGYT
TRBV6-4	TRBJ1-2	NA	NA	ASSEGVDSPAYGYT
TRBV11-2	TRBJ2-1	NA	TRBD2	ASSPSGGVNEQF
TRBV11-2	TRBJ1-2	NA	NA	ASSLGVVGTRGYT
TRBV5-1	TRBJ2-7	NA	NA	ASSPDSSYEQY
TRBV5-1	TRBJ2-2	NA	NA	ASADSNTGELF
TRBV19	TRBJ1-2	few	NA	ASGISDYYGYT
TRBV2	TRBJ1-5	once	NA	ASSELLAGQPQH
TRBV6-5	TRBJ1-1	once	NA	ASSYGARNTEAF
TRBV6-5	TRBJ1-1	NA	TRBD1	ASSYSGGTGWS
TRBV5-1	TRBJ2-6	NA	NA	ASSAYSGANVLT
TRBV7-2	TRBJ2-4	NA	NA	ASSLEGMVAKNIQY
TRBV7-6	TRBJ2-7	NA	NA	ASSPRPGEQY
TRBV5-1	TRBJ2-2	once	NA	ASSLGQRANTGELF
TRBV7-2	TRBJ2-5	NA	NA	ASSLAGYQETQY
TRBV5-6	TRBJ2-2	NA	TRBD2	ASSLASGVRDTGELF
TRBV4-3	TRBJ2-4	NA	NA	ASSQDPWRIAKNIQY
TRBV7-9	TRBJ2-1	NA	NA	ASSLLGAVNEQF
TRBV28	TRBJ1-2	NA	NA	ASSFLQGPPYGYT
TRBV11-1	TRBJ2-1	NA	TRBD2	ASSSGTSLEQF
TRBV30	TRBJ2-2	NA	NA	AWVAFGGTGELF
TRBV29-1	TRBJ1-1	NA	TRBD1	SGGDRGLAF
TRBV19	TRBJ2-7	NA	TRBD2	ASNPGTTYEQY
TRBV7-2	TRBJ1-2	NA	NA	ASSLDGYGYT
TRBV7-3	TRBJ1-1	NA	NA	ASSSAMNTEAF
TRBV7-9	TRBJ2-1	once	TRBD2	ASSLSGGAGNEQF
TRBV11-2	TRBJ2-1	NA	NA	ASSLGYRDNEQF
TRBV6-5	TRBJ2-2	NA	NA	ASSWAGNTGELF
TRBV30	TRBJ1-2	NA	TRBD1	AWSGDRGTGGYT
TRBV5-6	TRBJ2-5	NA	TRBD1	ASSIRQGAGQETQY
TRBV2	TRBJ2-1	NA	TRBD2	ASSEELSGGNLNEQF
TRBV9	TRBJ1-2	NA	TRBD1	ASSENGQGWYGYT
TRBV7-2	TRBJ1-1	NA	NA	ASSLVYTGGMNTEAF
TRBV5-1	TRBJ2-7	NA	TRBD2	ASSSGRDLEQY
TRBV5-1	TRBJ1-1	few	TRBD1	ASSEGQMNTEAF
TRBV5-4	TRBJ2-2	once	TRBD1	ASSSVQGNSGELF
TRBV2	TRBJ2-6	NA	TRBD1	ASGTGMAGANVLT